This is a list of T cell receptor beta chains from one sample in a study of cytomegalovirus exposure and HLA in healthy donors. Profiling relied on immunoSEQ multiplex PCR, and the TCRdb table lists in-frame clones only, not all of them. Of 90,000 to 120,000 clones listed, 75% to 80% were seen once; the top ten hold 5% to 6.5%. The sequencing sample was made of PBMCs. The source of these receptors is a man aged 55 to 69 in good health and CMV-seropositive. Both conserved end residues are trimmed from each CDR3. The order of the fields is V gene, CDR3 length, J gene, CDR3 protein.

v_call: TRBV18; cdr3_length: 10; j_call: TRBJ2-7; cdr3_aa: ASSSGEYEQY
v_call: TRBV19; cdr3_length: 14; j_call: TRBJ1-2; cdr3_aa: ASSPRGYGSRDGYT
v_call: TRBV6-1; cdr3_length: 12; j_call: TRBJ1-6; cdr3_aa: ASSDAGQSSPLH
v_call: TRBV19; cdr3_length: 14; j_call: TRBJ1-5; cdr3_aa: ASSIEVGGGNQPQH
v_call: TRBV4-2; cdr3_length: 13; j_call: TRBJ2-3; cdr3_aa: ASSPPRISTDTQY
v_call: TRBV11-1; cdr3_length: 13; j_call: TRBJ2-5; cdr3_aa: ASSLGYWGDQTQY
v_call: TRBV6-5; cdr3_length: 13; j_call: TRBJ1-4; cdr3_aa: ATRGRDWANEKLF
v_call: TRBV2; cdr3_length: 10; j_call: TRBJ1-1; cdr3_aa: ASSQDGTEAF
v_call: TRBV29-1; cdr3_length: 10; j_call: TRBJ2-3; cdr3_aa: SVDGGADTQY
v_call: TRBV18; cdr3_length: 12; j_call: TRBJ1-1; cdr3_aa: ASSPPGGNTEAF
v_call: TRBV7-2; cdr3_length: 13; j_call: TRBJ2-7; cdr3_aa: ASSLEPGRAYEQY
v_call: TRBV7-9; cdr3_length: 13; j_call: TRBJ1-1; cdr3_aa: ASSFLAGGFAEAF
v_call: TRBV7-8; cdr3_length: 12; j_call: TRBJ1-1; cdr3_aa: ASSLDETHTEAF
v_call: TRBV6-6; cdr3_length: 13; j_call: TRBJ2-5; cdr3_aa: ASRQGGPIRETQY
v_call: TRBV18; cdr3_length: 14; j_call: TRBJ2-7; cdr3_aa: ASSFSRASGGYEQY
v_call: TRBV6-1; cdr3_length: 13; j_call: TRBJ2-1; cdr3_aa: AVETRSGLYNEQF
v_call: TRBV11-2; cdr3_length: 14; j_call: TRBJ1-2; cdr3_aa: ASSLRAASPDYGYT
v_call: TRBV14; cdr3_length: 14; j_call: TRBJ2-5; cdr3_aa: ASSRTMAGGRETQY